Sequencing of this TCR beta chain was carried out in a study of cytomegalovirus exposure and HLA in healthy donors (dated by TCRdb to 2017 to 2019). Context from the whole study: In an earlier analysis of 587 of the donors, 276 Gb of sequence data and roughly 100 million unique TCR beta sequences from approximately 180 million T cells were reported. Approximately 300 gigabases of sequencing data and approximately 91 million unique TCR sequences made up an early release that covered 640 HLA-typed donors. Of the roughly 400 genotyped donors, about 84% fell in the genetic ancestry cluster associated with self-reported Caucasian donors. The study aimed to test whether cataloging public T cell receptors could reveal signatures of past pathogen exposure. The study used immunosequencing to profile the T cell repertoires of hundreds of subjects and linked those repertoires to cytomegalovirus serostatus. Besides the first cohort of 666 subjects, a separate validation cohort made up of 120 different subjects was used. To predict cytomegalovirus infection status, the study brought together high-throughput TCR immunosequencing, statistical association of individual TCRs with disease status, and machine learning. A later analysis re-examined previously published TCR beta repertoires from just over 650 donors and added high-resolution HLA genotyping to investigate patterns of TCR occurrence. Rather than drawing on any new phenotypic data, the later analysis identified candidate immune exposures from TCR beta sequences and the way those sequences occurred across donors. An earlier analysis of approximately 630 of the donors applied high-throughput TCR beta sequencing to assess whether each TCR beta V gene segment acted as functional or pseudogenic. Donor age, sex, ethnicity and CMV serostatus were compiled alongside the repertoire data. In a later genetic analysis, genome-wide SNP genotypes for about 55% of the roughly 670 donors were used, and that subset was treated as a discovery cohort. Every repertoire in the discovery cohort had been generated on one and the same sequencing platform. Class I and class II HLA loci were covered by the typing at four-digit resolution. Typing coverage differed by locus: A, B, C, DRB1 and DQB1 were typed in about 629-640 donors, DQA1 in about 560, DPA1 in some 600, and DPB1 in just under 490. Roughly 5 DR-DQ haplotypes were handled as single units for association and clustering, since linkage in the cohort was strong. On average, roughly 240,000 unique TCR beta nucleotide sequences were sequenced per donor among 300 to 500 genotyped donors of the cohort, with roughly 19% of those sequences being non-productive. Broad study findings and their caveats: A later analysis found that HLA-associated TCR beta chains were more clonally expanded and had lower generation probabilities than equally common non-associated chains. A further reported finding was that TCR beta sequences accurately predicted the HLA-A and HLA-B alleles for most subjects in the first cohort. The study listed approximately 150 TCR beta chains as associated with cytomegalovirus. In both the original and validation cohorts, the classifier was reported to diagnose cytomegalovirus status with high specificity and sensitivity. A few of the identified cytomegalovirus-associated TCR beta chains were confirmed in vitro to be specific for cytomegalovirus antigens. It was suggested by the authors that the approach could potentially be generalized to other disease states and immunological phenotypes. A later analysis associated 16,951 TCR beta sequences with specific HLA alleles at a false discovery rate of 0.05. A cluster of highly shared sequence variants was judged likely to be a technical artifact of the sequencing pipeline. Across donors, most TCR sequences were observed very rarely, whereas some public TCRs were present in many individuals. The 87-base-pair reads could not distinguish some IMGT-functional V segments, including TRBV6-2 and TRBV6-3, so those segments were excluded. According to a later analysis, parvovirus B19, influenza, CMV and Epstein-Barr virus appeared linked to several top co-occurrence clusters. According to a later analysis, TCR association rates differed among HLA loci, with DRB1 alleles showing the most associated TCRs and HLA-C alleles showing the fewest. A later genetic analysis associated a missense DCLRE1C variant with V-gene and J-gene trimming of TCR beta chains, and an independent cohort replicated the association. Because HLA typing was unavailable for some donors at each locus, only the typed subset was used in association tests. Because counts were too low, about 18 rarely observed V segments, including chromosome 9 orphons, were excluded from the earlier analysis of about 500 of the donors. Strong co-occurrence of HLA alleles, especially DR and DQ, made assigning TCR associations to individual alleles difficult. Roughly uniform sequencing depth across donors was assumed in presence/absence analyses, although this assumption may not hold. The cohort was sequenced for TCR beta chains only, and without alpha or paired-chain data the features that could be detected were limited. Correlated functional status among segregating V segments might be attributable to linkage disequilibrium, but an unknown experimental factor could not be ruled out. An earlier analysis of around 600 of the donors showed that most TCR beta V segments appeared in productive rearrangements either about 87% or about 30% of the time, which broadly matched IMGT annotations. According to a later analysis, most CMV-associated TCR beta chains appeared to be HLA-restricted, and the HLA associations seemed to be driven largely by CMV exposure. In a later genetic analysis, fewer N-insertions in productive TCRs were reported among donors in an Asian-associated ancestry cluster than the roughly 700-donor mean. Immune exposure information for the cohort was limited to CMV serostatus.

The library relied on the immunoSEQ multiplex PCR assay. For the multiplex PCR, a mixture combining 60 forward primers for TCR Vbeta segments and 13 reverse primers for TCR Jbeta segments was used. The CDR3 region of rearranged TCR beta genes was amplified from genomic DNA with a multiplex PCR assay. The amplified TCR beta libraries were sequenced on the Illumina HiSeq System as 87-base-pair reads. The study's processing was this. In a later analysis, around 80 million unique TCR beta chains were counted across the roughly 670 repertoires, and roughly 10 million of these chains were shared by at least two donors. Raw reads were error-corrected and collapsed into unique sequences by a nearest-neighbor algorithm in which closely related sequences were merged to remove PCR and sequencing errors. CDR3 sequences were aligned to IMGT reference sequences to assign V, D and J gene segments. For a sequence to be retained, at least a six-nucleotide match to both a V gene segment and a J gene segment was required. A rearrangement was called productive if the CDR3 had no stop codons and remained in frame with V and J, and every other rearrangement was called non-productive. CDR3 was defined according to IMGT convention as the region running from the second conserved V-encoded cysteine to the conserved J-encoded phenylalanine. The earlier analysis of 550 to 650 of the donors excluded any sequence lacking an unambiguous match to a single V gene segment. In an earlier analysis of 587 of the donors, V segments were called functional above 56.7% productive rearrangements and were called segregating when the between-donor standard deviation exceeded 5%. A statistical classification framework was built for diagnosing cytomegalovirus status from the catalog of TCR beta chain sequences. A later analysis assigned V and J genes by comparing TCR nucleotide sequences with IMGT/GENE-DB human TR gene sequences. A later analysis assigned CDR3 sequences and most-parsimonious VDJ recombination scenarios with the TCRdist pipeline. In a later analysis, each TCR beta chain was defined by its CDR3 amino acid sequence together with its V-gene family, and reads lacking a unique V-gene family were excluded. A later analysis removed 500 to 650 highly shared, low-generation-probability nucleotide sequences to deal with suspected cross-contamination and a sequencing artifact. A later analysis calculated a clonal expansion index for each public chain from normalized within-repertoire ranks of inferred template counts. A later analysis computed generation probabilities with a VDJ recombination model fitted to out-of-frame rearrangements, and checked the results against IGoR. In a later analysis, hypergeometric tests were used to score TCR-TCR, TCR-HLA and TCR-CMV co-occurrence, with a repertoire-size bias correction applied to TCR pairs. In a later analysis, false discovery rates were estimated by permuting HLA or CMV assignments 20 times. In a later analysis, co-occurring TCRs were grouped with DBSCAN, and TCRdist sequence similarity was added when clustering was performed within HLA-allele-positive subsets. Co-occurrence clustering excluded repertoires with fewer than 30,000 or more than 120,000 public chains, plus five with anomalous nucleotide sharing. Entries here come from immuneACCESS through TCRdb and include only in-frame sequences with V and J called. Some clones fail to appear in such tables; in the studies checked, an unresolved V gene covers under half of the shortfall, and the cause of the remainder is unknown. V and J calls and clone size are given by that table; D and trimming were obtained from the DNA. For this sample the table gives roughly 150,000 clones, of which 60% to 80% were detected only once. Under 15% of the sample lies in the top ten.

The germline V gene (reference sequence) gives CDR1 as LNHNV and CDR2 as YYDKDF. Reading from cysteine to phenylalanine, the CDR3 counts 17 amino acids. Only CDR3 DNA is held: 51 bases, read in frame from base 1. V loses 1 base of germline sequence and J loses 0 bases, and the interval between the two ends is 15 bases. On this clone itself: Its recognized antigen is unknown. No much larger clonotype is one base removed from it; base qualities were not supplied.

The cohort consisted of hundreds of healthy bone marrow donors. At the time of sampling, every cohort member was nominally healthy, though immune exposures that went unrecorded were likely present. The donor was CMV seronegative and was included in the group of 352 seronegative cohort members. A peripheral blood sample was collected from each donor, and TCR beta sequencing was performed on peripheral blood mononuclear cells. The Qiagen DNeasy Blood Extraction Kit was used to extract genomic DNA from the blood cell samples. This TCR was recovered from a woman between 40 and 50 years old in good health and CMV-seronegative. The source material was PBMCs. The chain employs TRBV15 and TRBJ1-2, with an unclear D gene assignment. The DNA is TGTGCCACCAGCAGAGGGGTTGGAGTAACACCTAACTATGGCTACACCTTC. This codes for CATSRGVGVTPNYGYTF.